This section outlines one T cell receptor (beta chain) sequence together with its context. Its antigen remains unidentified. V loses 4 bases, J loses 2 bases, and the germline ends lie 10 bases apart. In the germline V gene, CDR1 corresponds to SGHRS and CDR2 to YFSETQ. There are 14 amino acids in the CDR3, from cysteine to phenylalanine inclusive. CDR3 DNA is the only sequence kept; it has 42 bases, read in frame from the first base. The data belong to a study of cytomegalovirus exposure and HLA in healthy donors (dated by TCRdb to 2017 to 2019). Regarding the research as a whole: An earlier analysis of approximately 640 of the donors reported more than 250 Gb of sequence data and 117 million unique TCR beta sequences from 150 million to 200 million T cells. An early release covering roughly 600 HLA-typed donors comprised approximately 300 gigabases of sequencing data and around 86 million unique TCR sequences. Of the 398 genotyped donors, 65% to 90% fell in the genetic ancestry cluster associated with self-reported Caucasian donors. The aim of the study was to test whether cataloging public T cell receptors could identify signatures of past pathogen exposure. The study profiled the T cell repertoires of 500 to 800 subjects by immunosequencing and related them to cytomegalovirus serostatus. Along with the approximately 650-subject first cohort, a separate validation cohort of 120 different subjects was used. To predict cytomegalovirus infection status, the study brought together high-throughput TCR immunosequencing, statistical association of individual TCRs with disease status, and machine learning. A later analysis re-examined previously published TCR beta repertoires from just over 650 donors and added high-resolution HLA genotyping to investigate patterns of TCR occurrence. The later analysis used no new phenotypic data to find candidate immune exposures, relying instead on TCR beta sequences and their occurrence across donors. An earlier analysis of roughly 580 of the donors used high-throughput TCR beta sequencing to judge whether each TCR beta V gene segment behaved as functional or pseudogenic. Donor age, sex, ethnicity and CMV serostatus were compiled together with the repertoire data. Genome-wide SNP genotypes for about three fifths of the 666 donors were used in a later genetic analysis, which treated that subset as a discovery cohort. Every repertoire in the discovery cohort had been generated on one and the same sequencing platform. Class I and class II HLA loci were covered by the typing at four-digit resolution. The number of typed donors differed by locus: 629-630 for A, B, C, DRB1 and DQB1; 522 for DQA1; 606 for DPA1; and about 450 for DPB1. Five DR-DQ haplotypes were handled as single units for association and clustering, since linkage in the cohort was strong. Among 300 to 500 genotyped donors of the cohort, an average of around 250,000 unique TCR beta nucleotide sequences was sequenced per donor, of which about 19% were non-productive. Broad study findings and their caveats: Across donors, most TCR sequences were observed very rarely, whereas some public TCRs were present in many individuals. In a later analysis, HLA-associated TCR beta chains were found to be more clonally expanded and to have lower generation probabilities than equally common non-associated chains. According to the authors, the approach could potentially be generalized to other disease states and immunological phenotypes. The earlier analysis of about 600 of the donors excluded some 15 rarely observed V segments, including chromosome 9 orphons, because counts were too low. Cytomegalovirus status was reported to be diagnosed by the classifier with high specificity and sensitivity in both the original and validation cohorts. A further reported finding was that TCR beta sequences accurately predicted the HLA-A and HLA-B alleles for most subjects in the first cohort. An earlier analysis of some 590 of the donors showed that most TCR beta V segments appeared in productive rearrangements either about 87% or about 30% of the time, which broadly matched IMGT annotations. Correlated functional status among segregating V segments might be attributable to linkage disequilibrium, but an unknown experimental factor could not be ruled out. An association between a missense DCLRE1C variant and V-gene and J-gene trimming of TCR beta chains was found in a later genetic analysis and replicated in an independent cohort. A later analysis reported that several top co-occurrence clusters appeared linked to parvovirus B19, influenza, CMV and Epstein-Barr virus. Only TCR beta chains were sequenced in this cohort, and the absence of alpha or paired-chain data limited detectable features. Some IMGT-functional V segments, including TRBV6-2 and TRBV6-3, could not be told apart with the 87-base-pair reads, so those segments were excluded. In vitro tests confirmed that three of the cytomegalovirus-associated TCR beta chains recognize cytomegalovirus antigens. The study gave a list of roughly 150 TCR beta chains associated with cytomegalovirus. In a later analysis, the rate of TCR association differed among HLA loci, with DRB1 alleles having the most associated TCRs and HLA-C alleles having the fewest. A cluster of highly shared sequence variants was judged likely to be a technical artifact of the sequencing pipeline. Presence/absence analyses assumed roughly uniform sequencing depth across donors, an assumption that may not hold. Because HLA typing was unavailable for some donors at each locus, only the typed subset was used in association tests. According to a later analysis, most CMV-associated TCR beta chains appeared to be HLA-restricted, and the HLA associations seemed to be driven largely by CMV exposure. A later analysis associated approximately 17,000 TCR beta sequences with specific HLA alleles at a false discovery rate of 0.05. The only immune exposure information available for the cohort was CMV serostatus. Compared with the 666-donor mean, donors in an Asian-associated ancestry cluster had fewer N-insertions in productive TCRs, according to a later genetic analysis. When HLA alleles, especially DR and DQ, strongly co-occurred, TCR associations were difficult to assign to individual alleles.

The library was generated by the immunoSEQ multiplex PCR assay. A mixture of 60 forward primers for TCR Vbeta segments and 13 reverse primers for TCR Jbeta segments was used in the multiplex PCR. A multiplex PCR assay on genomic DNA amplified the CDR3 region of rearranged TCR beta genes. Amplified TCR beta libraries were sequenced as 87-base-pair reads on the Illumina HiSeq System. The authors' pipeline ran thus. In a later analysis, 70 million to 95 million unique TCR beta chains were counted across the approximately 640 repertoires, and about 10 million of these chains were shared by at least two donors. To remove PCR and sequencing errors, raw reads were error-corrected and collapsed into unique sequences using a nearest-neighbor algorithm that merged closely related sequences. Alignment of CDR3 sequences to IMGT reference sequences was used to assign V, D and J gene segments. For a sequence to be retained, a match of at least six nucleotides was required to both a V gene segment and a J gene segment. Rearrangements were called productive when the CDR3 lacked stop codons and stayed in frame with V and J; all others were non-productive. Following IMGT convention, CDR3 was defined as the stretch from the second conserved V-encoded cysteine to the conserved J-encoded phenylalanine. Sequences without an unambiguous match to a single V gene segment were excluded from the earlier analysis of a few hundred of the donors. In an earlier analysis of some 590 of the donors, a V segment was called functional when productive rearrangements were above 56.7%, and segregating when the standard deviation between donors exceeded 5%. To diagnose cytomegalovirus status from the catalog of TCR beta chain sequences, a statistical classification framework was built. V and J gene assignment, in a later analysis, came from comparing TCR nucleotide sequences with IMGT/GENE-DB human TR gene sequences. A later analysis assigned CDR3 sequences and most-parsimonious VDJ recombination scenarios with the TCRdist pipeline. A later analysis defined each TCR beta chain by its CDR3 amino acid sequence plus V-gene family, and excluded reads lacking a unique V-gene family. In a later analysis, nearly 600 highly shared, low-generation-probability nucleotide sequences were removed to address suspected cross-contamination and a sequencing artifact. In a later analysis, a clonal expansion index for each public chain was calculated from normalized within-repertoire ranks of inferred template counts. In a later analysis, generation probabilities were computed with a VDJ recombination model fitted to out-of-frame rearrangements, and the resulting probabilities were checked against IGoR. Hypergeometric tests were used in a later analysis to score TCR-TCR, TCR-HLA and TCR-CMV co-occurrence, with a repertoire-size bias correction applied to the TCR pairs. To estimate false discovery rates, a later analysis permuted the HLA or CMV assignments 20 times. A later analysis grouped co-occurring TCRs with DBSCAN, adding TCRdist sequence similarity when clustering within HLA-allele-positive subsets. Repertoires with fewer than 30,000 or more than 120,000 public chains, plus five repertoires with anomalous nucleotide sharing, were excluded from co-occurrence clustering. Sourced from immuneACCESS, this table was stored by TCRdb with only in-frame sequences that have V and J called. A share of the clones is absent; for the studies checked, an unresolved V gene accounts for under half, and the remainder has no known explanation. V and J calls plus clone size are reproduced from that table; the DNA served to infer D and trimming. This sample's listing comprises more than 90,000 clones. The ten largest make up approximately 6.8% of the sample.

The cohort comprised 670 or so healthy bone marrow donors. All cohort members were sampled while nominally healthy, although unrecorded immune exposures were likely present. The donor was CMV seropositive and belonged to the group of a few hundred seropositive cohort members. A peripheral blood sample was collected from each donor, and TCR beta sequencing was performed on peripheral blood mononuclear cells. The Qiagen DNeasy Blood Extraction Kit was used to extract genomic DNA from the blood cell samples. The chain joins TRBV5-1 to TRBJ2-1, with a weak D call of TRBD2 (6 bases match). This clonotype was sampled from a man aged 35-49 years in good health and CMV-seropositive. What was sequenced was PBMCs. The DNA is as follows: TGCGCCAGCAGCCGGGACTCCACCTACAATGAGCAGTTCTTC. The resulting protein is CASSRDSTYNEQFF.